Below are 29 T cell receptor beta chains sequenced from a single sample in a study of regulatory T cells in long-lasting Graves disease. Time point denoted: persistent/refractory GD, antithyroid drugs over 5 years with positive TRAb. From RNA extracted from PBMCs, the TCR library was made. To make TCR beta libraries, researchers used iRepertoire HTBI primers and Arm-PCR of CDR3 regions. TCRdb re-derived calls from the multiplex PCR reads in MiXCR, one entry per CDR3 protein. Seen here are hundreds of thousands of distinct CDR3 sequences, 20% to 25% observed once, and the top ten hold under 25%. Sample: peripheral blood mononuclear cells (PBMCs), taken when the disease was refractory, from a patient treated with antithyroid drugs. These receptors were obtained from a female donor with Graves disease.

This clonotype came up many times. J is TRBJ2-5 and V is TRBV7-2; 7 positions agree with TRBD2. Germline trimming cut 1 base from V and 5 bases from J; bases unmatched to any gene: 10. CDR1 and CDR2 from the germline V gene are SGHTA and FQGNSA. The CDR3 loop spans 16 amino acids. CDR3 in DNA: TGTGCCAGCAGCTTAGAACGGGGGGTCGCATTGGAGACCCAGTACTTC. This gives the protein CASSLERGVALETQYF. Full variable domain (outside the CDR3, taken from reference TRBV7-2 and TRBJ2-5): GAGVSQSPSNKVTEKGKDVELRCDPISGHTALYWYRQSLGQGLEFLIYFQGNSAPDKSGLPSDRFSAERTGGSVSTLTIQRTQQEDSAVYLCASSLERGVALETQYFGPGTRLLVL.

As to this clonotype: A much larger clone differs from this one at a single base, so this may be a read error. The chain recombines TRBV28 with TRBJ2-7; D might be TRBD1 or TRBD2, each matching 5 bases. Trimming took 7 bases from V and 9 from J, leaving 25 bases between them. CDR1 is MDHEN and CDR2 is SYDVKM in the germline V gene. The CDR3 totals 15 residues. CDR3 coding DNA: TGTGCCAGCAACCAACCGGGACCAGCCGGCCGGGGGCAGTACTTC. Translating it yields CASNQPGPAGRGQYF.

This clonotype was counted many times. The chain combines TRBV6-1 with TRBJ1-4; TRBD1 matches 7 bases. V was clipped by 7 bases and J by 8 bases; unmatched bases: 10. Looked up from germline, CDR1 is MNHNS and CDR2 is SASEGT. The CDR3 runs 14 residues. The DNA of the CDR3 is TGTGCCAGCAAATTAGACAGGGTACGAGAAAAACTGTTTTTT. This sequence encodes CASKLDRVREKLFF.

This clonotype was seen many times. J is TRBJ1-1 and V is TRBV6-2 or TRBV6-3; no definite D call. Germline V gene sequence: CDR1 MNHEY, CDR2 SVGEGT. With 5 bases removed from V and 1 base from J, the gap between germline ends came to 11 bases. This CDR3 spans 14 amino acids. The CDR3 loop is CASSMAGPNTEAFF. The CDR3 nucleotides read TGTGCCAGCAGTATGGCGGGCCCGAACACTGAAGCTTTCTTT.

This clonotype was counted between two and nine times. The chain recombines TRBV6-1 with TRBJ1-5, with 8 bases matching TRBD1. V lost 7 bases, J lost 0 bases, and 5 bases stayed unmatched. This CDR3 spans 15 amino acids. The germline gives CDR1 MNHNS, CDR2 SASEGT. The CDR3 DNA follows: TGTGCCAGCACCGAAGGGACAGGTAGCAATCAGCCCCAGCATTTT. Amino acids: CASTEGTGSNQPQHF.

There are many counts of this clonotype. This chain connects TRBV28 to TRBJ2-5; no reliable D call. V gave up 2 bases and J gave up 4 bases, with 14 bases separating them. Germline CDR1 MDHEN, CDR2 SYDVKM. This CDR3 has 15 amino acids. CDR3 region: CASSLAAGRAETQYF. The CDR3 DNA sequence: TGTGCCAGCAGTTTAGCCGCCGGTCGGGCAGAGACCCAGTACTTC.

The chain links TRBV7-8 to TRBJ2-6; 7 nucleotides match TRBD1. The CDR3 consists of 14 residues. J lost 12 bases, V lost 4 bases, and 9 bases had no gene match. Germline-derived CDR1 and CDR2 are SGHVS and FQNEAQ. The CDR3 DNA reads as TGTGCCAGCAGCTGGGGGACAGTTTTTAGCGTCCTGACTTTC. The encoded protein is CASSWGTVFSVLTF.

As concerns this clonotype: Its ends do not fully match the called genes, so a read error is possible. The CDR3 DNA sequence: TGTGCCGTCAGTGAGTCTCGGCAGGCTGAAGCTTTCTTT. Translated: CAVSESRQAEAFF. V is TRBV10-3 and J is TRBJ1-1, with D hard to call. The CDR3 is 13 amino acids. CDR1 is ENHRY, CDR2 SYGVKD, per germline.

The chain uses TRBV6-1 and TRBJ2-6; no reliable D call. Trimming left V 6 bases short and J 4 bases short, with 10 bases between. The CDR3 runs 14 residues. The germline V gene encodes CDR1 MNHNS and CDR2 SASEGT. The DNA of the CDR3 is TGTGCCAGCAGCACTTTTGGAGGGGCCAACGTCCTGACTTTC. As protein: CASSTFGGANVLTF.

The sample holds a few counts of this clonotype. CDR3 amino acids: CACHSAPAFF. CDR3 DNA: TGTGCCTGCCACAGCGCCCCAGCTTTCTTT. The chain recombines TRBV30 with TRBJ1-1; D not resolved. Germline CDR1 reads GTSNPN; CDR2 reads SVGIG (reference sequence). The CDR3 totals 10 residues. V lost 6 bases and J lost 10, with 12 bases in between.

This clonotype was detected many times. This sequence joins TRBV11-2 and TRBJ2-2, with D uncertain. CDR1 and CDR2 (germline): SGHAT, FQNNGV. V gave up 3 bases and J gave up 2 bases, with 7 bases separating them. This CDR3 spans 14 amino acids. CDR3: CASSLGFNTGELFF. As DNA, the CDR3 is TGTGCCAGCAGCTTGGGATTTAACACCGGGGAGCTGTTTTTT.

For the CDR3, the DNA is TGTGCCAGCAGTCGGGACAGTTGGACTGAAGCTTTCTTT. The encoded protein is CASSRDSWTEAFF. The chain recombines TRBV14 with TRBJ1-1, with 7 bases lining up with TRBD1. CDR1 is SGHDN and CDR2 is FVKESK in the germline V gene. V shed 6 bases, J shed 5 bases, and the junction held 6 bases outside the gene matches. The CDR3 sequence is 13 residues long.

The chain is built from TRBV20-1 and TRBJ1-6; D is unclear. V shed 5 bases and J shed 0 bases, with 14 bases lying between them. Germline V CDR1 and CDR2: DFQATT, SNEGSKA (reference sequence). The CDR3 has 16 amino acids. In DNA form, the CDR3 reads TGCAGTGCTTCTGATAACCGGAGCTCCTATAATTCACCCCTCCACTTT. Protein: CSASDNRSSYNSPLHF.

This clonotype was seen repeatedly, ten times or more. The CDR3 DNA sequence: TGTGCCAGCAGCCCCTATAAGGCGGGAGGTTACATTCAGTACTTC. Its translation is CASSPYKAGGYIQYF. The V call is TRBV7-2, the J call TRBJ2-4, with TRBD2 matching over 8 bases. Per the germline V gene, CDR1 is SGHTA and CDR2 is FQGNSA. J lost 8 bases, V lost 5 bases, and 11 bases had no gene match. The CDR3 spans 15 residues.

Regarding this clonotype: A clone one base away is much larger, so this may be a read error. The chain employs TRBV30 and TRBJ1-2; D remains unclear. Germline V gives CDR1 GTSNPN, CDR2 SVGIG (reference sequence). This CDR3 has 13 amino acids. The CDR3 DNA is TGTGCCTGGAGTTTGTCGGACCCCCTCGGCTGCACCTTC. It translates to CAWSLSDPLGCTF.

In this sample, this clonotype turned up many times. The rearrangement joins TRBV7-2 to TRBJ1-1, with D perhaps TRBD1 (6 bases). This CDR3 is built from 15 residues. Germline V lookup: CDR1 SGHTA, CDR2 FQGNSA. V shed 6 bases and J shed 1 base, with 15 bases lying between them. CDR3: CASSPKGGKNTEAFF. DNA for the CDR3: TGTGCCAGCAGTCCAAAAGGGGGGAAGAACACTGAAGCTTTCTTT.

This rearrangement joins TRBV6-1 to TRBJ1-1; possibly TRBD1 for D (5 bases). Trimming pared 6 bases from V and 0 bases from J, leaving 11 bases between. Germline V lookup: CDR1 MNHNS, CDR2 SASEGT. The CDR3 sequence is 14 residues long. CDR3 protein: CASRSWGVNTEAFF. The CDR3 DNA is TGTGCCAGCAGATCTTGGGGGGTGAACACTGAAGCTTTCTTT.

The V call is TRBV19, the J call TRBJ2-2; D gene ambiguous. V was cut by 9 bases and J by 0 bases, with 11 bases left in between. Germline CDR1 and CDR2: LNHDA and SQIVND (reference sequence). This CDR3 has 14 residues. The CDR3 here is CASRGAANTGELFF. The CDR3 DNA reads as TGTGCCAGCCGTGGTGCGGCGAACACCGGGGAGCTGTTTTTT. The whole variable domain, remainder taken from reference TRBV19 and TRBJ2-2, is DGGITQSPKYLFRKEGQNVTLSCEQNLNHDAMYWYRQDPGQGLRLIYYSQIVNDFQKGDIAEGYSVSREKKESFPLTVTSAQKNPTAFYLCASRGAANTGELFFGEGSRLTVL.

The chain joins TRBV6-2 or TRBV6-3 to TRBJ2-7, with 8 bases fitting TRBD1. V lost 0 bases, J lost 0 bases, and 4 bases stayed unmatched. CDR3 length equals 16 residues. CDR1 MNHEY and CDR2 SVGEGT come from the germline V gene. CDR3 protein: CASSYSGQGRSYEQYF. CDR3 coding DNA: TGTGCCAGCAGTTACTCAGGACAGGGCCGCTCCTACGAGCAGTACTTC.

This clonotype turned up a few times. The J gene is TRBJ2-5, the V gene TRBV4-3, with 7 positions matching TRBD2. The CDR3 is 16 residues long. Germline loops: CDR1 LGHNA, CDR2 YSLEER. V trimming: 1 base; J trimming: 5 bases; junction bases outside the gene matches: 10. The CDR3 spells CASSQALADQAETQYF. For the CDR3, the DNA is TGCGCCAGCAGCCAAGCTCTAGCGGACCAGGCGGAGACCCAGTACTTC.

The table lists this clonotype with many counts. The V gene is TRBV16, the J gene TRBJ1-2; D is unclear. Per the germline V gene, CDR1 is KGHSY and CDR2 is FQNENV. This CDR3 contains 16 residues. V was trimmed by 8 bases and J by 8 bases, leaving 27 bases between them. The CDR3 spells CASRRSFVAGEKGYTF. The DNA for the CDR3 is TGTGCCAGCCGTCGTTCGTTCGTGGCCGGGGAAAAGGGCTACACCTTC.

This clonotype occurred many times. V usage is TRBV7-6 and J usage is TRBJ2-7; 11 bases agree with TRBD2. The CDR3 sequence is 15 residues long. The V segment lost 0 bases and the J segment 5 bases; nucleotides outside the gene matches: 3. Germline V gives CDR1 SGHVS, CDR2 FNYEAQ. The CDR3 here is CASSLAGTSGDEQYF. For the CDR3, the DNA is TGTGCCAGCAGCTTAGCCGGGACTAGCGGAGACGAGCAGTACTTC.

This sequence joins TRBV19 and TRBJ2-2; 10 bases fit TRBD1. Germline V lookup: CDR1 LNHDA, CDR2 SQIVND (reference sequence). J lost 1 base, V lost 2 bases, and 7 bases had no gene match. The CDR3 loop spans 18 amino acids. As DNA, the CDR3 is TGTGCCAGTAGTATACTTTCCGGACAGGGGGTGAACACCGGGGAGCTGTTTTTT. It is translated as CASSILSGQGVNTGELFF. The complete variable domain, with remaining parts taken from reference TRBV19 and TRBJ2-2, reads DGGITQSPKYLFRKEGQNVTLSCEQNLNHDAMYWYRQDPGQGLRLIYYSQIVNDFQKGDIAEGYSVSREKKESFPLTVTSAQKNPTAFYLCASSILSGQGVNTGELFFGEGSRLTVL.

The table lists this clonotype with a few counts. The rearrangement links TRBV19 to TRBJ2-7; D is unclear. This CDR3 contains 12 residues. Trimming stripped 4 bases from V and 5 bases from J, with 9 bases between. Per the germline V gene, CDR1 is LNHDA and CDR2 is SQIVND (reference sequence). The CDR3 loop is CASSNRVDEQYF. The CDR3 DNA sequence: TGTGCCAGTAGTAATAGAGTTGACGAGCAGTACTTC. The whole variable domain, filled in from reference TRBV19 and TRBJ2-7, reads DGGITQSPKYLFRKEGQNVTLSCEQNLNHDAMYWYRQDPGQGLRLIYYSQIVNDFQKGDIAEGYSVSREKKESFPLTVTSAQKNPTAFYLCASSNRVDEQYFGPGTRLTVT.

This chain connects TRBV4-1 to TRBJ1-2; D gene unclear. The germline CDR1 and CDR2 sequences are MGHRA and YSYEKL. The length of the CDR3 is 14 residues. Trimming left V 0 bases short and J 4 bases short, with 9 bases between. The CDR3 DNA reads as TGCGCCAGCAGCCAAGAACCGGGAACCTATGGCTACACCTTC. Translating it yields CASSQEPGTYGYTF.

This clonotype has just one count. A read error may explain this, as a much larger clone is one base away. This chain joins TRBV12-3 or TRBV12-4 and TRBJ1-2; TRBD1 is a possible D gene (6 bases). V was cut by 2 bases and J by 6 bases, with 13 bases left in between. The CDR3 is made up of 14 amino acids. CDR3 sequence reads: CASSLPGAIHGYTF. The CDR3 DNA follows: TGTGCCAGCAGTTTACCAGGGGCAATACATGGCTACACCTTC.

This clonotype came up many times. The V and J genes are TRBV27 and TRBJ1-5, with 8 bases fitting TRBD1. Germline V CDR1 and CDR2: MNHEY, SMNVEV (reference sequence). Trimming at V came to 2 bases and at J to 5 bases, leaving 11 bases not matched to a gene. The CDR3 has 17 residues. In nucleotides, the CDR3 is TGTGCCAGCAGTTTAAGTTGGCCCGGACAGGGATATCAGCCCCAGCATTTT. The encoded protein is CASSLSWPGQGYQPQHF.

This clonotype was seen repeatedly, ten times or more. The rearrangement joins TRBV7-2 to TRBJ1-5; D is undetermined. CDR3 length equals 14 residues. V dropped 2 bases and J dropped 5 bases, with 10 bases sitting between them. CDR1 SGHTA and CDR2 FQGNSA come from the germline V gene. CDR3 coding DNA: TGTGCCAGCAGCTTACTTGGGGTGGATCAGCCCCAGCATTTT. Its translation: CASSLLGVDQPQHF.

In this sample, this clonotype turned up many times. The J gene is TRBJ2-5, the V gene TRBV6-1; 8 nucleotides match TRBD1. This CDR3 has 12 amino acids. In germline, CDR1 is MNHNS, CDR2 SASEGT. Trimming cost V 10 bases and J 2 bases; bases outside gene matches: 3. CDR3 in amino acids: CATRQGQETQYF. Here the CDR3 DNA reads TGTGCCACCCGACAGGGGCAAGAGACCCAGTACTTC.